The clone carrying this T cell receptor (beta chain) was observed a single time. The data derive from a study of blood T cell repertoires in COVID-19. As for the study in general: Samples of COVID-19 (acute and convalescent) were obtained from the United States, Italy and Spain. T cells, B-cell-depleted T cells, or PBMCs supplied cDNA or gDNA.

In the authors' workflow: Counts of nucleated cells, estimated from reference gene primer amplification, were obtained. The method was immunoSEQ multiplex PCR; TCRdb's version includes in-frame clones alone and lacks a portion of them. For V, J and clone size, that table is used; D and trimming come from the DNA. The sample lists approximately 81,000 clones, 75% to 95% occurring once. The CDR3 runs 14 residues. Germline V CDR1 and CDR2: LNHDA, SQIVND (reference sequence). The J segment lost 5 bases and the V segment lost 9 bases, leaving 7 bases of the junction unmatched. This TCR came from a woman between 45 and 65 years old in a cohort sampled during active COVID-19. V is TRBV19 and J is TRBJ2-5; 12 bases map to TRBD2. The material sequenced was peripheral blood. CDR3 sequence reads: CASSTSGSEETQYF. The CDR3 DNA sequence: TGTGCCAGCTCGACTAGCGGGAGTGAGGAGACCCAGTACTTC.